This T cell receptor (beta chain) was captured by sequencing in a study of T cells in Graves' hyperthyroidism and ophthalmopathy. Template material for amplifying TCR beta CDR3 regions consisted of RNA transcripts. Carried out on the TCR CDR3, a first-round RT-PCR used the HTBI primer set. Using its own MiXCR run on the multiplex PCR reads, TCRdb lists one record per CDR3 protein. The sample lists 340,000 or so distinct CDR3 sequences; 16% were seen once. Graves' hyperthyroidism was deemed stable given no ophthalmopathy progression within 18 months. Newly diagnosed patients aged 18 to 65 had hyperthyroidism of under 2 months' duration. Not enrolled were patients with uncontrolled infection, other autoimmune disease, pregnancy or lactation. The PBMCs were taken from around 9.1 ml of fresh peripheral blood. Germline CDR1 GTSNPN, CDR2 SVGIG (reference sequence). The germline V and J ends were trimmed by 0 bases and 2 bases, with 10 bases remaining between them. The CDR3 has 14 residues.

This clonotype was observed many times. The sequencing sample was made of blood. The receptor was isolated from a man aged 25-45 years with Graves' hyperthyroidism. The rearrangement joins TRBV30 to TRBJ2-5; a weak D match, TRBD2 (7 bases). CDR3 sequence (DNA): TGTGCCTGGAGTGTAGGGGGGGGTCAAGAGACCCAGTACTTC. This codes for CAWSVGGGQETQYF.